This T cell receptor (beta chain) was found in a study of blood T cell repertoires in COVID-19. Overall study context: Samples of COVID-19 (acute and convalescent) were obtained from the United States, Italy and Spain. T cells, B-cell-depleted T cells, or PBMCs provided the cDNA or gDNA that served as material.

Germline CDR1 is KGHSH and CDR2 is LQKENI. The CDR3 contains 16 residues. The V and J ends lost 3 bases and 3 bases, in that order; junction bases with no gene match: 11. Per the original methods: Reference gene primer amplification in the assay estimated nucleated cell counts. Produced via immunoSEQ multiplex PCR; TCRdb's table is partial and in-frame only. V and J calls and clone size come straight from that table; D and trimming were deduced from the DNA. The sample holds about 250,000 clones, around 82% seen once. Sequenced: peripheral blood. The chain has TRBV18 and TRBJ2-7; TRBD1 aligns across 7 bases. This TCR came from a woman between 65 and 79 years old with acute or convalescent COVID-19. The CDR3 loop reads CASSPRDSFALYEQYF. CDR3 bases: TGTGCCAGCTCACCCCGGGACAGTTTCGCCCTCTACGAGCAGTACTTC.